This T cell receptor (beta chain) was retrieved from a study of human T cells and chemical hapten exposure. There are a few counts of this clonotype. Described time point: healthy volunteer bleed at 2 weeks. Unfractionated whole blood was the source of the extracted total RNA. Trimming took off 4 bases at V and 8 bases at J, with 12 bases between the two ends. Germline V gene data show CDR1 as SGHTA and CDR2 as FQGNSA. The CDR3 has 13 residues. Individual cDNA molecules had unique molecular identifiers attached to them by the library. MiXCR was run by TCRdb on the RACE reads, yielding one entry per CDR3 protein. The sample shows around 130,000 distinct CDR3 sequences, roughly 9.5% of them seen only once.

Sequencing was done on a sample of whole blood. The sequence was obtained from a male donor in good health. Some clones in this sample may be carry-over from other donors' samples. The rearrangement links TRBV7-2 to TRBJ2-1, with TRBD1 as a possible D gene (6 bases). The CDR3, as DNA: TGTGCCAGCAGCTCAGGACAGAACGATGAGCAGTTCTTC. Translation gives CASSSGQNDEQFF.